These T cell receptor beta chains were read from a single sample in a study of blood T cells in healthy people across ages. TCRdb used MiXCR to reprocess the 5' RACE reads, holding one entry per CDR3 protein. The sample holds some 1.5 million distinct CDR3 sequences, under 30% seen once. Sequenced sample: blood. The source of these receptors is a woman aged 25 to 39 in good health. Each CDR3 is given with its conserved first and last residue. D genes are given only for firm matches. A clone size is listed for some rows: how often the clone was seen (once, few, many), or a class if it is expanded.

J gene | V gene | clone size | D gene | CDR3 protein | CDR3 DNA
TRBJ1-1 | TRBV7-9 | - | - | CASSPPGADTEAFF | TGTGCCAGCAGCCCCCCCGGGGCGGACACTGAAGCTTTCTTT
TRBJ2-3 | TRBV5-1 | - | TRBD1 | CASSEGQGAIIDTQYF | TGCGCCAGCAGCGAGGGACAGGGGGCGATTATAGATACGCAGTATTTT
TRBJ2-3 | TRBV7-2 | - | - | CASRKNRGSSDTQYF | TGTGCCAGCAGAAAAAACCGGGGGTCATCAGATACGCAGTATTTT
TRBJ2-3 | TRBV7-2 | once | - | CASSSSAGGADTQYF | TGTGCCAGCAGTTCCTCCGCCGGGGGCGCAGATACGCAGTATTTT
TRBJ1-1 | TRBV28 | many | - | CASSYQTGTEAFF | TGTGCCAGCAGTTATCAAACCGGTACTGAAGCTTTCTTT
TRBJ1-2 | TRBV18 | - | - | CASSPNPPEFPYGYTF | TGTGCCAGCTCACCTAATCCCCCGGAGTTCCCCTATGGCTACACCTTC
TRBJ1-1 | TRBV11-2 | - | - | CASSLAEGRNAEAFF | TGTGCCAGCAGCTTAGCGGAGGGGAGGAACGCTGAAGCTTTCTTT
TRBJ2-4 | TRBV28 | many | TRBD2 | CASSLTGRGEQYF | TGCGCCAGCAGCTTGACCGGGAGGGGGGAGCAGTACTTC
TRBJ1-6 | TRBV2 | - | - | CASSASGDNSPLHF | TGTGCCAGCAGTGCCTCAGGGGATAATTCACCCCTCCACTTT
TRBJ2-7 | TRBV12-3/TRBV12-4 | - | TRBD2 | CASTLMGLAGNEQYF | TGTGCCAGCACCCTCATGGGACTAGCGGGAAACGAGCAGTACTTC
TRBJ2-1 | TRBV12-3/TRBV12-4 | - | TRBD1 | CASKRTGVHNEQFF | TGTGCCAGCAAAAGGACAGGGGTCCACAATGAGCAGTTCTTC
TRBJ1-2 | TRBV29-1 | - | TRBD1 | CSVEDPLGTGVTIGYTF | TGCAGCGTTGAAGATCCTCTGGGGACAGGGGTTACTATCGGCTACACCTTC
TRBJ2-7 | TRBV10-3 | - | TRBD2 | CAIRGSGDLSSYNEQYF | TGTGCCATCAGGGGTAGCGGGGATCTTTCCTCCTACAATGAGCAGTACTTC
TRBJ2-1 | TRBV5-4 | few | - | CASSLAEASYNEQFF | TGTGCCAGCAGCTTAGCAGAAGCCTCCTACAATGAGCAGTTCTTC
TRBJ1-1 | TRBV27 | - | - | CASRPPPGNTEAFF | TGTGCCAGCAGGCCGCCCCCCGGGAACACTGAAGCTTTCTTT